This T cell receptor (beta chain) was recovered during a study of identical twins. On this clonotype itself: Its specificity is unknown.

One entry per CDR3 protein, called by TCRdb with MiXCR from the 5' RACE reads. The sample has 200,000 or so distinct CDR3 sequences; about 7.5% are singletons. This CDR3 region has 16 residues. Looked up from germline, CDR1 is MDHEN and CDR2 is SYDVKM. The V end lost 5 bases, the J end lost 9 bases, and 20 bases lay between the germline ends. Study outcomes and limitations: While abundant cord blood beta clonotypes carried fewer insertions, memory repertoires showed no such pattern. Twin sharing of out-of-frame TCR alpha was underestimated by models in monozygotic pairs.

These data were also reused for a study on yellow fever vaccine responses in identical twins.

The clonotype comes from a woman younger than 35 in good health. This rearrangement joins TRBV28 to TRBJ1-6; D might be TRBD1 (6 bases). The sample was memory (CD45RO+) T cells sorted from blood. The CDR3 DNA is TGTGCCAGCAGTCCGCAGGGGCCTATTGGGGTTTCACCCCTCCACTTT. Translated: CASSPQGPIGVSPLHF.